This entry is about one T cell receptor beta chain. Per the original data handling: By means of reference gene primer amplification, nucleated cell counts were estimated. This table comes from immunoSEQ multiplex PCR, and its TCRdb copy is limited to in-frame clones, with some not included. V and J calls and clone size follow that table, whereas D and trimming were derived from the DNA. Among approximately 23,000 clones listed, 85% to 90% were seen once. The CDR3 is 16 residues long. Looked up from germline, CDR1 is SGHVS and CDR2 is FNYEAQ. V lost 5 bases to trimming and J lost 1 base, with 14 bases between them. This entry comes from a study of blood T cell repertoires in COVID-19. Study summary: Samples came from the United States, Italy and Spain, spanning acute and convalescent COVID-19. The cDNA or gDNA used as material had been derived from T cells, B-cell-depleted T cells, or PBMCs.

This chain uses TRBV7-6 with TRBJ2-2, with unresolved D. The specimen was peripheral blood. This receptor was taken from a woman aged 80 or older with active COVID-19. The CDR3 loop is CASSPRLQKNTGELFF. As DNA, the CDR3 is TGTGCCAGCAGCCCTCGGCTACAGAAGAACACCGGGGAGCTGTTTTTT.